Listed here are 23 T cell receptor beta chains from one sample, sequenced in a study of blood T cell repertoires in COVID-19. Here immunoSEQ multiplex PCR was the method, and the copy in TCRdb shows in-frame clones only, minus some. The profile shows approximately 230,000 clones, approximately 90% of them singletons. Sequenced material: peripheral blood. These TCRs come from a woman aged 40 to 50 who had recovered from COVID-19.

This clone was observed a few times. V is TRBV11-3 and J is TRBJ2-1; TRBD2 is a possible D gene (6 bases). V shed 2 bases and J shed 10 bases, with 18 bases lying between them. The CDR3 loop spans 15 amino acids. From germline, CDR1 is SGHNT and CDR2 YENEEA. CDR3 residues: CASSLTNRDSSEQFF. Here the CDR3 DNA reads TGTGCCAGCAGCTTAACTAACCGGGACTCCTCGGAGCAGTTCTTC.

The CDR3 sequence is CSASERLGFPTSQNIQYF. The CDR3, as DNA: TGCAGTGCTAGTGAACGACTCGGGTTCCCCACGTCCCAAAACATTCAGTACTTC. This chain joins TRBV20-1 and TRBJ2-4; D uncertain. The CDR3 is made up of 18 amino acids. Trimming shortened V by 3 bases and J by 5 bases, and 26 bases separated the two germline ends. The germline V gene encodes CDR1 DFQATT and CDR2 SNEGSKA (reference sequence).

This rearrangement joins TRBV19 to TRBJ2-3; maybe TRBD1 (5 bases). Germline loops: CDR1 LNHDA, CDR2 SQIVND (reference sequence). V was cut by 2 bases and J by 4 bases, with 10 bases left in between. This CDR3 comprises 14 residues. In DNA form, the CDR3 reads TGTGCCAGTAGTATAAGGCAGGGCCCAGATACGCAGTATTTT. It specifies CASSIRQGPDTQYF.

J is TRBJ2-3 and V is TRBV7-3; 8 bases fit TRBD2. V lost 1 base to trimming and J lost 7 bases; unmatched junction nucleotides: 10. The CDR3 is 16 residues long. Germline CDR1 and CDR2: SGHTA and FQGTGA. CDR3 protein: CASSLSPAGARNTQYF. CDR3 nucleotides: TGTGCCAGCAGCTTAAGCCCAGCGGGGGCAAGGAATACGCAGTATTTT.

The chain carries TRBV6-2 or TRBV6-3 and TRBJ1-1, with TRBD1 as a possible D gene (5 bases). The CDR3 sequence is 14 residues long. V was pared by 6 bases and J by 2 bases, with 13 bases between. Germline V gene data show CDR1 as MNHEY and CDR2 as SVGEGT. The CDR3 reads CASSRPGLNTEAFF. CDR3 coding DNA: TGTGCCAGCAGCCGCCCGGGACTTAACACTGAAGCTTTCTTT.

The rearrangement links TRBV4-3 to TRBJ1-2; TRBD1 agrees at 10 bases. The junction had 8 bases not matched to a gene; V was cut back by 6 bases and J by 7 bases. Germline values: CDR1 LGHNA, CDR2 YSLEER. CDR3 size: 14 residues. The CDR3 spells CASRAGQGDSGYTF. The DNA of the CDR3 is TGCGCCAGCAGGGCCGGACAGGGGGACTCTGGCTACACCTTC.

The rearrangement uses TRBV24-1 and TRBJ2-2; 10 bases map to TRBD1. The germline gives CDR1 KGHDR, CDR2 SFDVKD. The CDR3 is 16 amino acids. The V and J ends lost 3 bases and 6 bases, in that order; junction bases with no gene match: 6. Written as DNA, the CDR3 is TGTGCCACCAGTGATCCGGGGGACAGGGGATCCGGGGAGCTGTTTTTT. Residues: CATSDPGDRGSGELFF.

DNA of the CDR3: TGTGCCAGCAGGGGACAGGCGAATGAAAAACTGTTTTTT. Amino acid sequence: CASRGQANEKLFF. The rearrangement links TRBV28 to TRBJ1-4; 8 bases line up with TRBD1. Germline lookup yields CDR1 MDHEN and CDR2 SYDVKM. This CDR3 is built from 13 residues. With V trimmed by 6 bases and J by 5 bases, 2 bases remained unmatched.

The rearrangement links TRBV19 to TRBJ1-2; possible D gene TRBD1, 5 bases. Trimming pared 3 bases from V and 6 bases from J, leaving 11 bases between. Per the germline V gene, CDR1 is LNHDA and CDR2 is SQIVND (reference sequence). The CDR3 loop spans 13 amino acids. The CDR3 coding sequence is TGTGCCAGTAGTATGGGGCCGGGGGATGGCTACACCTTC. It encodes CASSMGPGDGYTF.

This chain uses TRBV7-2 with TRBJ1-2; no clear D. The CDR3 has 17 amino acids. Germline V gene sequence: CDR1 SGHTA, CDR2 FQGNSA. The V and J ends lost 2 bases and 2 bases respectively, with 18 bases between them. The CDR3 is CASSLYPGGHANYGYTF. As DNA, the CDR3 is TGTGCCAGCAGCTTATACCCAGGAGGCCACGCAAACTATGGCTACACCTTC.

This chain connects TRBV7-2 to TRBJ2-1; 7 nucleotides match TRBD2. V shed 6 bases, J shed 5 bases, and the junction held 16 bases outside the gene matches. The germline gives CDR1 SGHTA, CDR2 FQGNSA. The CDR3 is 17 residues long. CDR3 nucleotides: TGTGCCAGCAGATTTGGCCTACTAGCGTCGGGTGACAATGAGCAGTTCTTC. Its protein product is CASRFGLLASGDNEQFF.

This clone was counted a few times. This rearrangement joins TRBV11-2 to TRBJ1-1; possible D gene TRBD1, 5 bases. Germline CDR1 is SGHAT and CDR2 is FQNNGV. The CDR3 has 15 amino acids. The ends were cut back, 2 bases at V and 3 bases at J, with 13 bases in the middle. CDR3 nucleotide sequence: TGTGCCAGCAGCTTACGCGGGGTGGGGGACACTGAAGCTTTCTTT. Amino acid sequence: CASSLRGVGDTEAFF.

The chain has TRBV5-1 and TRBJ1-6; perhaps TRBD1 as D (6 bases). The CDR3 is made up of 15 amino acids. The V end was cut by 0 bases, the J end by 7 bases, with 11 bases between. From germline, CDR1 is SGHRS and CDR2 YFSETQ. CDR3 sequence: CASSLDRVENSPLHF. Written as DNA, the CDR3 is TGCGCCAGCAGCTTGGACAGGGTTGAAAATTCACCCCTCCACTTT.

This clone was recorded a few times. The chain employs TRBV2 and TRBJ2-5, with 8 bases matching TRBD1. Germline CDR1 and CDR2: SNHLY and FYNNEI. The J segment lost 4 bases and the V segment lost 7 bases, leaving 8 bases of the junction unmatched. The CDR3 is 14 amino acids. The CDR3 region is CASNLGQGGETQYF. In DNA form, the CDR3 reads TGTGCCAGCAACCTCGGACAGGGAGGAGAGACCCAGTACTTC.

J is TRBJ2-7 and V is TRBV5-1; a possible D gene is TRBD2 (5 bases). Trimming left V 0 bases short and J 5 bases short, with 15 bases between. In germline, CDR1 is SGHRS, CDR2 YFSETQ. The CDR3 contains 15 residues. Here the CDR3 reads CASSLAGNYRDEQYF. The CDR3 nucleotides are TGCGCCAGCAGCTTGGCCGGGAATTATCGGGACGAGCAGTACTTC.

V and J are TRBV6-2 or TRBV6-3 and TRBJ2-1, with D unclear. CDR1 is MNHEY, CDR2 SVGEGT, per germline. V gave up 5 bases and J gave up 6 bases, with 11 bases separating them. The CDR3 is 13 amino acids. The CDR3 spells CASSPVVGNEQFF. CDR3 sequence (DNA): TGTGCCAGCAGTCCCGTCGTCGGCAATGAGCAGTTCTTC.

The CDR3 nucleotides read TGTGCCAGCAGTTACTTCCGGGACAGGGCGGGTGAGCAGTTCTTC. It yields the protein CASSYFRDRAGEQFF. The V gene is TRBV6-5, the J gene TRBJ2-1; 9 nucleotides match TRBD1. This CDR3 is built from 15 residues. V lost 1 base and J lost 9; bases outside the gene matches: 7. Germline lookup yields CDR1 MNHEY and CDR2 SVGAGI.

CDR3 DNA: TGTGCCAGCAGCCAGGGCAGGGGAGGGCATGGGGAGACCCAGTACTTC. Amino acid sequence: CASSQGRGGHGETQYF. V gene TRBV3-1 (or the pseudogene TRBV3-2) combines with J gene TRBJ2-5; tentative D call: TRBD2 (7 bases). Trimming removed 3 bases at V and 5 bases at J, with 19 bases between. Germline values: CDR1 LGHDT, CDR2 YNNKEL (reference sequence). This CDR3 has 16 residues.

The chain employs TRBV7-2 and TRBJ2-3, with TRBD2 as a possible D gene (5 bases). V was trimmed by 1 base and J by 6 bases, leaving 11 bases between them. Looked up from germline, CDR1 is SGHTA and CDR2 is FQGNSA. This CDR3 contains 14 residues. This CDR3 reads CASSLVRAGDTQYF. In DNA, the CDR3 is TGTGCCAGCAGCTTAGTGAGGGCCGGGGATACGCAGTATTTT.

This clone was detected only once. This rearrangement joins TRBV7-9 to TRBJ2-3; a possible D gene is TRBD1 (5 bases). The germline V and J ends were trimmed by 0 bases and 6 bases, with 10 bases remaining between them. The germline V gene has CDR1 SEHNR and CDR2 FQNEAQ (reference sequence). The CDR3 length is 14 residues. CDR3 nucleotides: TGTGCCAGCAGCTTAGCTGGGGCCGGGGATACGCAGTATTTT. Translating gives CASSLAGAGDTQYF.

The chain uses TRBV19 and TRBJ1-6; possible D gene TRBD1, 6 bases. This CDR3 has 13 amino acids. The germline V gene has CDR1 LNHDA and CDR2 SQIVND (reference sequence). V shed 4 bases and J shed 10 bases, with 11 bases lying between them. CDR3 sequence (DNA): TGTGCCAGTAGTAAACAGGGACGGTCACCCCTCCACTTT. This gives the protein CASSKQGRSPLHF.

The chain is built from TRBV23-1 and TRBJ2-2, with 11 nucleotides matching TRBD1. TRBV23-1 falls under the ORF class, with uncertain function. The CDR3 totals 17 residues. The V and J ends lost 6 bases and 6 bases, in that order; junction bases with no gene match: 12. The CDR3 bases are TGCGCCAGCAGATTAGCCTGGACAGGGGGCGTCCCCGGGGAGCTGTTTTTT. The encoded protein is CASRLAWTGGVPGELFF.

The V call is TRBV7-2, the J call TRBJ2-5, with a tentative D call TRBD1 (6 bases). Looked up from germline, CDR1 is SGHTA and CDR2 is FQGNSA. The V end was cut by 1 base, the J end by 5 bases, with 14 bases between. The CDR3 extends over 15 amino acids. The CDR3 reads CASSLVSGEFETQYF. As DNA, the CDR3 is TGTGCCAGCAGCTTAGTGTCAGGGGAATTTGAGACCCAGTACTTC.